Detailed here is one T cell receptor beta chain. Its antigen is not known. This sample was taken from a study of OX40 agonist ivuxolimab in advanced cancers. Whole-study findings and limits: Low normalized T-cell clonal expansion was additionally recorded for some nonresponders. CD4+ T cells averaged fewer expanded clones than CD8+ T cells. Still undetermined is the antigen specificity of the expanded peripheral T cells.

Assay: immunoSEQ multiplex PCR; the TCRdb copy retains only in-frame clones and omits some. The sample lists 61,000 or so clones, 75% to 90% seen once, with less than 3.5% in the top ten. The V gene lost 0 bases and the J gene lost 7 bases, with 11 bases spanning the gap. Germline loops: CDR1 SGHRS, CDR2 YFSETQ. CDR3 length: 15 amino acids. The sequencing used CD4+ or CD8+ T cells sorted from blood, collected in a trial of the OX40 agonist ivuxolimab. V gene TRBV5-1 combines with J gene TRBJ1-6; weak D call: TRBD1 (5 bases). This receptor was taken from an adult with an advanced solid tumor such as melanoma, head and neck, liver or kidney cancer. The CDR3 is CASSLAQGRNSPLHF. CDR3 nucleotides: TGCGCCAGCAGCTTGGCTCAGGGCCGCAATTCACCCCTCCACTTT. Looking up the rest from reference TRBV5-1 and TRBJ1-6 gives the full variable domain: KAGVTQTPRYLIKTRGQQVTLSCSPISGHRSVSWYQQTPGQGLQFLFEYFSETQRNKGNFPGRFSGRQFSNSRSEMNVSTLELGDSALYLCASSLAQGRNSPLHFGNGTRLTVT.